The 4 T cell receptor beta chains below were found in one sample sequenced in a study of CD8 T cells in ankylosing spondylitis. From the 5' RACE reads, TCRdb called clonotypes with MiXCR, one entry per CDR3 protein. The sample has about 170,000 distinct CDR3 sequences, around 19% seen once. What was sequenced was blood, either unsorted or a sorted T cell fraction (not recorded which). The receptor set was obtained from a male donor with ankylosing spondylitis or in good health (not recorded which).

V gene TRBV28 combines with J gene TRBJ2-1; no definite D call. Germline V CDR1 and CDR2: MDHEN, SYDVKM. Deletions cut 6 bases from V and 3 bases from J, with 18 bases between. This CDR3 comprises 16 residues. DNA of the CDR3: TGTGCCAGCAGCCGGAGCCGGGCCATTCTCTACAATGAGCAGTTCTTC. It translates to CASSRSRAILYNEQFF.

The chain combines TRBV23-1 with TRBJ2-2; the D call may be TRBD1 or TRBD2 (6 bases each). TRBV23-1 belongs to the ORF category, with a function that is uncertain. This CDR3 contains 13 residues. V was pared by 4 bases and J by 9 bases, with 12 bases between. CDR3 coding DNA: TGCGCCAGCAGTCGTCACGGGGGCAGGGAGCTGTTTTTT. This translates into CASSRHGGRELFF.

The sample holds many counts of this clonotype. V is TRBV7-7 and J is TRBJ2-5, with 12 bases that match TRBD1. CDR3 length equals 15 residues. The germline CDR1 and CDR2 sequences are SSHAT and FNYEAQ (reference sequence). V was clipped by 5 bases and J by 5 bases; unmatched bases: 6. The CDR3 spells CASSIGTGGLETQYF. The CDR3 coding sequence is TGTGCCAGCAGCATCGGGACAGGGGGCTTGGAGACCCAGTACTTC.

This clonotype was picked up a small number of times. CDR3 coding DNA: TGTGCCAGCAGTTTACGGCAGATGTATGGCTACACCTTC. Protein product: CASSLRQMYGYTF. This rearrangement joins TRBV12-3 or TRBV12-4 to TRBJ1-2; unclear D gene. V lost 2 bases and J 5 bases, leaving 9 bases between the germline ends. The CDR3 extends over 13 amino acids.